This TCR beta chain was found in a study of cytomegalovirus exposure and HLA in healthy donors. The germline V and J ends were trimmed by 0 bases and 6 bases, with 13 bases remaining between them. The CDR3 sequence is 15 residues long. Germline CDR1 SGDLS, CDR2 YYNGEE. Of note for this clone: What it binds is unknown.

Study results and caveats: After further analysis at a later stage, around 17,000 TCR beta sequences were associated with HLA alleles at 0.05 false discovery rate. Rates of TCR association differed by HLA locus in a later analysis, with DRB1 highest and HLA-C lowest. It was reported that the classifier diagnosed cytomegalovirus status with high specificity and sensitivity in both the original and validation cohorts. Further analysis was carried out later, and it showed several of the most significant clusters appearing linked to common viral pathogens.

This PCR relied on a set of 60 Vbeta primers and 13 Jbeta primers. The data were produced by immunoSEQ multiplex PCR, yet TCRdb's version contains in-frame clones alone and is incomplete. The sample comprises about 110,000 clones, roughly 82% of which are singletons, and under 2% rests with the top ten. What was sequenced was PBMCs. The rearrangement uses TRBV9 and TRBJ2-1; D possibly corresponds to TRBD2 (5 bases). This TCR was sampled from a man in his fifties in good health and CMV-seronegative. The CDR3 loop is CASSVAREISNEQFF. Here the CDR3 DNA reads TGTGCCAGCAGCGTAGCAAGGGAGATCTCCAATGAGCAGTTCTTC.